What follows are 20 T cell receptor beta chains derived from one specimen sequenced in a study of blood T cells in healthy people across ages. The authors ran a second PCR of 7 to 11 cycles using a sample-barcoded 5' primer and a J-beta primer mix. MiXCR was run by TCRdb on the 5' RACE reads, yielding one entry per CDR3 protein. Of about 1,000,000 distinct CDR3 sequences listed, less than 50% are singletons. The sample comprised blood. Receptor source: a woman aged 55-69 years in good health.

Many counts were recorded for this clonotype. The CDR3 loop is CASSSRQETQYF. The DNA for the CDR3 is TGTGCCAGCAGCTCACGCCAAGAGACCCAGTACTTC. The chain uses TRBV11-2 and TRBJ2-5; D call uncertain. With 4 bases removed from V and 1 base from J, the gap between germline ends came to 4 bases. The CDR3 has 12 residues. Germline CDR1 SGHAT, CDR2 FQNNGV.

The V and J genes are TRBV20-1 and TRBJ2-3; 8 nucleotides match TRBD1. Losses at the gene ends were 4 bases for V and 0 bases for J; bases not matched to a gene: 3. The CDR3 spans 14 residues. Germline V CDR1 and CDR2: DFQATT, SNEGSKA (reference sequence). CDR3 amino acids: CSANRQGSTDTQYF. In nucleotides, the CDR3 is TGCAGTGCTAATCGACAGGGGAGCACAGATACGCAGTATTTT.

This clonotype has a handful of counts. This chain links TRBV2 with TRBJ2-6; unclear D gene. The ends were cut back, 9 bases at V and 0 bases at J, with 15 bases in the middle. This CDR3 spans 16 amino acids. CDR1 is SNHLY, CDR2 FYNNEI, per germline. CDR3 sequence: CASQVLGVSGANVLTF. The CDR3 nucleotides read TGTGCCAGTCAGGTGTTGGGTGTCTCTGGGGCCAACGTCCTGACTTTC.

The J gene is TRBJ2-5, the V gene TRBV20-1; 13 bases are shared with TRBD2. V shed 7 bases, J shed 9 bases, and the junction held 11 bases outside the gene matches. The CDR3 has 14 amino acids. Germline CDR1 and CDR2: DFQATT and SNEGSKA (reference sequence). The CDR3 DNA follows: TGCAGTGGCCCACTAGCGGGGGGGAAGGAGGCCCAGTACTTC. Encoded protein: CSGPLAGGKEAQYF.

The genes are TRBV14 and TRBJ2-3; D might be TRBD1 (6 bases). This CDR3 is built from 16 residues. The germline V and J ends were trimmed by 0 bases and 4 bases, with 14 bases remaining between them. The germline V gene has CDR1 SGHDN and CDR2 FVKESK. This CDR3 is CASSQDFDRYPDTQYF. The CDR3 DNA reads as TGTGCCAGCAGCCAAGATTTCGACAGGTACCCAGATACGCAGTATTTT.

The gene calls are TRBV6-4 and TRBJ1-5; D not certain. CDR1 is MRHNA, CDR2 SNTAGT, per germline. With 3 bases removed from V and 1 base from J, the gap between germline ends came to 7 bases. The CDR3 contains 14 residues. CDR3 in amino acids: CASSESWSNQPQHF. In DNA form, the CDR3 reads TGTGCCAGCAGTGAAAGCTGGAGCAATCAGCCCCAGCATTTT.

CDR3 bases: TGCGCCAGCAGCTTTCAGGGACAGGGGATTGACGAGCAGTACTTC. Its translation is CASSFQGQGIDEQYF. V and J are TRBV5-1 and TRBJ2-7, with 10 bases lining up with TRBD1. V shed 2 bases, J shed 5 bases, and the junction held 7 bases outside the gene matches. The germline V gene encodes CDR1 SGHRS and CDR2 YFSETQ. The CDR3 is 15 residues long.

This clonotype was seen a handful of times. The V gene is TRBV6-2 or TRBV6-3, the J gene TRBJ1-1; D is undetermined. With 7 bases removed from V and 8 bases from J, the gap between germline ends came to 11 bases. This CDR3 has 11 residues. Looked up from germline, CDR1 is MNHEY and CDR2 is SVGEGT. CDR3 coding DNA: TGTGCCAGCACCCCAACACCAGAAGCTTTCTTT. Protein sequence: CASTPTPEAFF.

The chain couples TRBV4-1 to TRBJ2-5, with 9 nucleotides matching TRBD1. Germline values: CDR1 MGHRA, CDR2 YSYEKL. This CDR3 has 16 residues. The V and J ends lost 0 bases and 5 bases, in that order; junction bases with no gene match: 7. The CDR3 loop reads CASSQDSGQGGETQYF. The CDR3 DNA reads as TGCGCCAGCAGCCAAGACTCGGGACAGGGAGGGGAGACCCAGTACTTC.

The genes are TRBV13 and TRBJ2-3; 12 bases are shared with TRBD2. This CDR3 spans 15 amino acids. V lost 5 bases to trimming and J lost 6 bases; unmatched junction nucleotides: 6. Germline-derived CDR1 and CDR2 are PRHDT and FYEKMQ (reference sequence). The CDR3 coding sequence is TGTGCCAGCAGCGCTAGCGGGAGGGCCGTGGATACGCAGTATTTT. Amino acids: CASSASGRAVDTQYF.

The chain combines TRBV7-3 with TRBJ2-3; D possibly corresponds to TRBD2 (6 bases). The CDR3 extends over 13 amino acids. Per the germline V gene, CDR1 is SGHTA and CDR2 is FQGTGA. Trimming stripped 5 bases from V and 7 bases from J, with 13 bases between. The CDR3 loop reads CASSALAGYTQYF. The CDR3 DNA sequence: TGTGCCAGCAGCGCCCTTGCGGGGTATACGCAGTATTTT.

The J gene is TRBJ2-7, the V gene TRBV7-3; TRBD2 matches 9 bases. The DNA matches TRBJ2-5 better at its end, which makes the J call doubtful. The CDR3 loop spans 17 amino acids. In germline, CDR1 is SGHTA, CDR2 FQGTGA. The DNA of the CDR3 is TGTGCCAGCAGCTTACTACCGGGACTAGCTTTGGAAGAGACCCAGTACTTC. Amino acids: CASSLLPGLALEETQYF.

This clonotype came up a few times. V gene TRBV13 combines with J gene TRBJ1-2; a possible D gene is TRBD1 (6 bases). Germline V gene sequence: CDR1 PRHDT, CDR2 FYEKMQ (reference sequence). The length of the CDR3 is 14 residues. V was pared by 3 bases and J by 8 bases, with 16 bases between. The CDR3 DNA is TGTGCCAGCAGCTTCCGGGACACCGGTGGGGGCTACACCTTC. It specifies CASSFRDTGGGYTF.

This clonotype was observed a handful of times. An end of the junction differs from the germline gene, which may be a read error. CDR3 residues: CNASERATYEQYF. DNA for the CDR3: TGCAATGCTAGCGAGCGGGCGACCTACGAGCAGTACTTC. V gene TRBV20-1 combines with J gene TRBJ2-7; tentative D call: TRBD2 (6 bases). From germline, CDR1 is DFQATT and CDR2 SNEGSKA (reference sequence). This CDR3 has 13 amino acids.

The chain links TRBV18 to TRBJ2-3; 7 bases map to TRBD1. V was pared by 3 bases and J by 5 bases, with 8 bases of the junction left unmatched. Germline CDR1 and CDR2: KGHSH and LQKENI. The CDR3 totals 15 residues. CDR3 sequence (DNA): TGTGCCAGCTCACCTGGACAGGTTGGAATAGATACGCAGTATTTT. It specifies CASSPGQVGIDTQYF.

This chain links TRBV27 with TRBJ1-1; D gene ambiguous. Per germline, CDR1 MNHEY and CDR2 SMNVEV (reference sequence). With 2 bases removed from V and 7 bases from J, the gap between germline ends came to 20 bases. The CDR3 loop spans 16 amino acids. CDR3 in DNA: TGTGCCAGCAGTTTAGTAGGGTCGTCGGGAGATGGTGAAGCTTTCTTT. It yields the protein CASSLVGSSGDGEAFF.

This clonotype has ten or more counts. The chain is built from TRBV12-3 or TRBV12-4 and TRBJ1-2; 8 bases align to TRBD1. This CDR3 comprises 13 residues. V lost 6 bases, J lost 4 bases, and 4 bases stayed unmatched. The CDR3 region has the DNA TGTGCCAGCAGCCCGGGACAGGCCTATGGCTACACCTTC. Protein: CASSPGQAYGYTF.

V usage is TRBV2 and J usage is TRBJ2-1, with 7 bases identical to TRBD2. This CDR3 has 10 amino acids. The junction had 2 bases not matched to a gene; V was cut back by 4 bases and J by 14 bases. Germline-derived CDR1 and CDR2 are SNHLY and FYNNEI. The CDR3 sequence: CASSGGGEFF. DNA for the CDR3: TGTGCCAGCAGTGGTGGGGGGGAGTTCTTC.

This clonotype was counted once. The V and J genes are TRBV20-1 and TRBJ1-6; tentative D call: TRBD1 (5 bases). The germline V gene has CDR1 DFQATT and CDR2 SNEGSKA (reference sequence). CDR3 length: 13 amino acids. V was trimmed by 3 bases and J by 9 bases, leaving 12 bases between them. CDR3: CSASSGLGSPLHF. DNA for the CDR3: TGCAGTGCTAGTTCAGGGCTCGGTTCACCCCTCCACTTT.

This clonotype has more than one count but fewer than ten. CDR3 amino acids: CASSSGFEQYF. The CDR3 nucleotides read TGTGCCAGCAGTTCAGGGTTCGAGCAGTACTTC. This chain uses TRBV12-3 or TRBV12-4 with TRBJ2-7, with D possibly matching TRBD1 (5 bases). The length of the CDR3 is 11 residues. Trimming took 4 bases from V and 6 from J, leaving 7 bases between them.